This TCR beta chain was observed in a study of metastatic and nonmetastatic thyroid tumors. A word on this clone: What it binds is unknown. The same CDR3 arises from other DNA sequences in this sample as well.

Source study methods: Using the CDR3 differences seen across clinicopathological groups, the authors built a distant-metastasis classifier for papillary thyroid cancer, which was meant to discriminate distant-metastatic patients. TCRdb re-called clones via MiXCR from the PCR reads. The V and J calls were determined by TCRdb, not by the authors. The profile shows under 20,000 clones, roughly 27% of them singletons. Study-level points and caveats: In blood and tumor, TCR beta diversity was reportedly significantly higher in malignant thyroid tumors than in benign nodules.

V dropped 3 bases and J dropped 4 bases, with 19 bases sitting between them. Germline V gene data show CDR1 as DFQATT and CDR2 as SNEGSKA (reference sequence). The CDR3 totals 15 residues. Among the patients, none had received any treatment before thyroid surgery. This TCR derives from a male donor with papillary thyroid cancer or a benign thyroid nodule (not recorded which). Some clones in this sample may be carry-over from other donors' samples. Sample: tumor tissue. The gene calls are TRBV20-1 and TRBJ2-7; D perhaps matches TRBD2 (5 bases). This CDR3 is CSASRTSGSSYEQYF. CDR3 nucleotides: TGCAGTGCTAGCCGAACTAGTGGGAGTTCGTACGAGCAGTACTTC.